The T cell receptor (beta chain) under discussion was sequenced for a study of blood T cell repertoires in COVID-19. About the study: T cells, B-cell-depleted T cells, or PBMCs supplied cDNA or gDNA.

Trimming removed 6 bases at V and 6 bases at J, with 19 bases between. CDR1 and CDR2 (germline): LGHNT, FRNRAP. This CDR3 comprises 15 residues. Sequencing was performed with immunoSEQ multiplex PCR; in TCRdb, only in-frame clones are kept and a portion is missing. Among 150,000 to 200,000 clones listed, 86% were seen once. Source material: peripheral blood. The clonotype originates from a man between 70 and 80 years old with acute or convalescent COVID-19. V is TRBV12-5 and J is TRBJ2-3, with D possibly TRBD1 on 7 matching bases. CDR3 in DNA: TGTGCTAGTGGGGCGGGACAGCCCGGGTCGGATACGCAGTATTTT. As protein: CASGAGQPGSDTQYF. The entire variable domain, with the rest obtained from reference TRBV12-5 and TRBJ2-3, is as follows: DARVTQTPRHKVTEMGQEVTMRCQPILGHNTVFWYRQTMMQGLELLAYFRNRAPLDDSGMPKDRFSAEMPDATLATLKIQPSEPRDSAVYFCASGAGQPGSDTQYFGPGTRLTVL.